Listed below are T cell receptor beta chains from one sample, sequenced in a study of cytomegalovirus exposure and HLA in healthy donors. Sequenced by immunoSEQ multiplex PCR; TCRdb stores in-frame clones only, minus some. This sample has approximately 200,000 clones; more than 65% occur once, and the top ten carry 10% to 15%. The sequencing input was PBMCs. The receptors stem from a young woman in good health and CMV-seropositive. CDR3s include the opening cysteine and the closing phenylalanine or tryptophan. The order of the fields is V gene, D gene, clone size, J gene, CDR3 protein, CDR3 DNA. A D gene is named only where the DNA matches it firmly. Not all rows give a size; the values are once, few, many and, for expanded clones, a class.

TRBV25-1,NA,once,TRBJ1-3,CASSDLTGNGNTIYF,TGTGCCAGCAGTGATTTAACGGGGAACGGAAACACCATATATTTT
TRBV20-1,TRBD1,NA,TRBJ1-1,CSARSARGTFF,TGCAGTGCTAGGTCGGCCAGGGGGACTTTCTTT
TRBV25-1,NA,once,TRBJ2-3,CASSGLGLPDTQYF,TGTGCCAGCAGTGGCCTAGGACTACCAGATACGCAGTATTTT
TRBV6-1,NA,NA,TRBJ1-5,CASSDWGDQPQHF,TGTGCCAGCAGTGATTGGGGGGATCAGCCCCAGCATTTT
TRBV6-4,TRBD2,NA,TRBJ2-1,CASSQTSGYYNEQFF,TGTGCCAGCTCCCAGACTAGCGGATATTACAATGAGCAGTTCTTC
TRBV7-9,NA,NA,TRBJ1-4,CASSLGLVREKLFF,TGTGCCAGCAGCTTAGGCCTTGTGAGGGAGAAACTGTTTTTT
TRBV7-9,NA,NA,TRBJ1-1,CASSLAVGLNTEAFF,TGTGCCAGCAGCTTAGCAGTGGGGCTGAACACTGAAGCTTTCTTT
TRBV6-5,TRBD1,NA,TRBJ1-2,CASSSRTGGFAYGYTF,TGTGCCAGCAGTTCCCGGACAGGGGGCTTCGCTTATGGCTACACCTTC
TRBV6-5,NA,once,TRBJ1-1,CASSPRHLTEAFF,TGTGCCAGCAGTCCAAGACACCTCACTGAAGCTTTCTTT
TRBV29-1,NA,NA,TRBJ1-1,CSVALGGRGNTEAFF,TGCAGCGTTGCTCTCGGGGGGCGAGGGAACACTGAAGCTTTCTTT
TRBV11-3,NA,NA,TRBJ2-1,CASSPKPSSVNEQFF,TGTGCCAGCAGCCCTAAACCCAGTAGCGTCAATGAGCAGTTCTTC
TRBV5-5,NA,NA,TRBJ2-3,CASSLGGRITDTQYF,TGTGCCAGCAGCTTGGGGGGCAGAATCACAGATACGCAGTATTTT
TRBV15,TRBD1,NA,TRBJ2-1,CATSGTRDRIYNEQFF,TGTGCCACCAGCGGGACACGGGACAGGATTTACAATGAGCAGTTCTTC
TRBV5-1,TRBD1,NA,TRBJ2-7,CASSLEGQGFAYEQYF,TGCGCCAGCAGCTTGGAGGGACAGGGGTTTGCCTACGAGCAGTACTTC
TRBV28,NA,few,TRBJ1-5,CASSLGRNQPQHF,TGTGCCAGCAGTTTGGGGCGGAATCAGCCCCAGCATTTT
TRBV7-3,TRBD1,NA,TRBJ2-1,CASSFDRGSYNEQFF,TGTGCCAGCAGCTTTGACAGGGGCTCCTACAATGAGCAGTTCTTC
TRBV28,NA,NA,TRBJ2-1,CASSGRLGYNEQFF,TGTGCCAGCAGTGGCAGGTTGGGTTACAATGAGCAGTTCTTC
TRBV2,TRBD1,NA,TRBJ2-7,CASSPSPPTGNEQYF,TGTGCCAGCAGTCCCTCTCCCCCGACAGGGAACGAGCAGTACTTC
TRBV27,TRBD1,NA,TRBJ2-7,CASSIIRDRGQHEQYF,TGTGCCAGCTCCATAATCCGGGACAGGGGGCAACACGAGCAGTACTTC
TRBV28,TRBD1,NA,TRBJ2-7,CASSLSGGKYEQYF,TGTGCCAGCAGTTTATCAGGGGGCAAATACGAGCAGTACTTC
TRBV11-2,TRBD2,NA,TRBJ2-1,CASSWLAGGYNEQFF,TGTGCCAGCAGCTGGCTAGCGGGAGGGTACAATGAGCAGTTCTTC